These 8 T cell receptor beta chains share one sample of origin, sequenced in a study of CD8 T cells in ankylosing spondylitis. TCRdb reprocessed the 5' RACE reads via MiXCR and lists one record per CDR3 protein. The profile shows around 140,000 distinct CDR3 sequences, more than 9.5% of them singletons. Sequencing used blood, either unsorted or a sorted T cell fraction (not recorded which). Receptor source: a female donor with ankylosing spondylitis or in good health (not recorded which).

A single count supports this clonotype. The J gene is TRBJ2-5, the V gene TRBV12-3 or TRBV12-4, with 11 positions matching TRBD2. V lost 7 bases, J lost 4 bases, and 5 bases stayed unmatched. CDR3 size: 14 residues. CDR3 sequence reads: CASKSGTSGETQYF. The CDR3, as DNA: TGTGCCAGCAAGTCTGGGACTAGCGGAGAGACCCAGTACTTC.

This clonotype came up many times. The rearrangement links TRBV5-1 to TRBJ2-4, with D hard to call. This CDR3 is built from 13 residues. Trimming removed 0 bases from V and 7 bases from J, with 8 bases in between. The germline gives CDR1 SGHRS, CDR2 YFSETQ. In DNA, the CDR3 is TGCGCCAGCAGCTTGGAACCCCCCAACATTCAGTACTTC. Translating gives CASSLEPPNIQYF.

This chain joins TRBV20-1 and TRBJ1-2, with TRBD1 matching 9 bases. Per germline, CDR1 DFQATT and CDR2 SNEGSKA (reference sequence). V lost 3 bases, J lost 0 bases, and 2 bases stayed unmatched. CDR3 length: 14 amino acids. The CDR3 here is CSARDRGTNYGYTF. Here the CDR3 DNA reads TGCAGTGCTAGGGACAGGGGAACTAACTATGGCTACACCTTC.

The sample holds many counts of this clonotype. The rearrangement uses TRBV5-1 and TRBJ2-2; D unresolved. This CDR3 comprises 14 residues. V was trimmed by 2 bases and J by 3 bases, leaving 8 bases between them. Germline assignment: CDR1 SGHRS and CDR2 YFSETQ. CDR3 sequence (DNA): TGCGCCAGCAGCTTTCGGATAGACACCGGGGAGCTGTTTTTT. Encoded protein: CASSFRIDTGELFF.

This clonotype showed up many times. This chain connects TRBV28 to TRBJ2-5; D may match TRBD1 or TRBD2 (6 bases each). V lost 5 bases, J lost 1 base, and 14 bases lay in between. CDR3 length equals 15 residues. Germline lookup yields CDR1 MDHEN and CDR2 SYDVKM. CDR3 in amino acids: CASSPTTGAQETQYF. CDR3 bases: TGTGCCAGCAGTCCGACGACGGGGGCCCAAGAGACCCAGTACTTC.

In this sample, this clonotype turned up many times. The rearrangement links TRBV7-2 to TRBJ2-7, with D perhaps TRBD2 (6 bases). Trimming stripped 2 bases from V and 0 bases from J, with 11 bases between. The germline V gene encodes CDR1 SGHTA and CDR2 FQGNSA. The CDR3 contains 15 residues. CDR3 loop: CASSLMLGGSYEQYF. The DNA for the CDR3 is TGTGCCAGCAGCTTAATGCTCGGGGGCTCCTACGAGCAGTACTTC.

In this sample, this clonotype turned up many times. This chain joins TRBV5-1 and TRBJ1-1, with D unclear. Germline V gene lookup returns CDR1 SGHRS and CDR2 YFSETQ. CDR3 length: 15 residues. V was shortened by 4 bases and J by 2 bases, with 15 bases between the two germline ends. The CDR3 region is CASSPGLRGNTEAFF. CDR3 sequence (DNA): TGCGCCAGCAGCCCTGGACTGCGGGGAAACACTGAAGCTTTCTTT.

The V gene is TRBV5-1, the J gene TRBJ1-5; TRBD1 aligns across 9 bases. Germline CDR1 is SGHRS and CDR2 is YFSETQ. Trimming removed 7 bases from V and 6 bases from J; junction bases left unmatched: 8. The length of the CDR3 is 14 residues. The CDR3 DNA reads TGCGCCAGCGCCCCGGGACAGGGAGGTCAGCCCCAGCATTTT. Translated, it gives CASAPGQGGQPQHF.